This entry features one T cell receptor beta chain sequence. The antigen it binds to is not known. No much larger clonotype is one base removed from it; base qualities were not supplied. The record originates from a study of blood T cell repertoires in COVID-19 (TCRdb year 2020). At the level of the whole study: Samples from collaborators originated in the United States, Italy and Spain and spanned both the acute and convalescent phases of COVID-19. The material from the prospective study consisted of cDNA or gDNA derived from T cells, B-cell-depleted T cells, or PBMCs. Deeply sampled blood TCRbeta repertoires from subjects exposed to, actively infected with, or recovered from COVID-19 were included in the dataset. The repertoires were made available in a free public database intended to serve as a resource for research on the immune response to SARS-CoV-2. The samples were drawn from the first 160 participants of the ongoing ImmuneRACE study and from 1,200 or so subjects provided by 6 global collaborators. The sample metadata nearly always contained a de-identified subject ID, COVID-19 status, age in years and sex. Where available, HLA class I and class II types were taken from metadata supplied by the sample provider and were not determined by assay-based typing.

The collaborating institutions used their own protocols to collect whole blood in K2EDTA tubes. For TCRbeta analysis, collaborator samples were shipped as frozen whole blood, as isolated PBMCs, or as DNA extracted from either sample type. Via the germline V gene (reference sequence), CDR1 is LGHDT and CDR2 YNNKEL. Trimming at the junction amounts to 4 bases on V and 0 bases on J, and the germline ends lie 15 bases apart. From the cysteine through the phenylalanine, the CDR3 covers 16 amino acids. Of all the DNA, just the CDR3 is kept, 48 bases in frame from base 1. TCRbeta CDR3 regions were amplified from genomic DNA using the immunoSEQ Assay, a bias-controlled multiplex PCR. From the authors' description of their analysis: The number of nucleated cells in each sample was estimated from the amplification of reference gene primers within the assay. To quantify the absolute abundance of each unique TCRbeta CDR3 rearrangement, sequence reads were collapsed and filtered. For each sample, productive Simpson clonality was calculated as the square root of Simpson's diversity index across productive rearrangements. Sourced from immuneACCESS, this table was stored by TCRdb with only in-frame sequences that have V and J called. A share of the clones is absent; for the studies checked, an unresolved V gene accounts for under half, and the remainder has no known explanation. Clone size and the V and J calls come from that table; the DNA yielded D and trimming. Counted in this sample were some 93,000 clones; around 79% of them appeared once. The ten most abundant clones make up approximately 25% of the sample.

The investigation overall reported the following: Clinical and demographic metadata were provided uncurated, with the amount varying by source and participant.

This chain is built from TRBV3-1 (or the pseudogene TRBV3-2) and TRBJ2-5; TRBD2 is possibly the D segment (6 matching bases). This clonotype originated in a human donor in a cohort sampled during active COVID-19. The source material was peripheral blood. The bases are TGTGCCAGCAGCCCCACTGATAGCGGAAACCAAGAGACCCAGTACTTC. This sequence encodes CASSPTDSGNQETQYF.